These T cell receptor beta chains were read from a single sample in a study of blood T cell repertoires in COVID-19. TCRdb's table, derived via immunoSEQ multiplex PCR, lists solely in-frame clones and lacks some. The sample has about 99,000 clones, more than 70% seen once. Sequenced: peripheral blood. The receptors were sampled from a woman of 80 years or more in a cohort sampled during active COVID-19. Each CDR3 is given with its conserved first and last residue. D genes are given only for firm matches. Clone size is stated in some rows and not others, as once, few, many or a class when expanded.

.	TRBV23-1	.	TRBJ1-5	TGCGCCAGCAGTCAATCGCACTCAGGGGATAGCAATCAGCCCCAGCATTTT	CASSQSHSGDSNQPQHF
.	TRBV12-3/TRBV12-4	TRBD1	TRBJ1-2	TGTGCCAGCAGAACAACAGGGGGAATGGGCTACACCTTC	CASRTTGGMGYTF
.	TRBV19	TRBD1	TRBJ1-4	TGTGCCAGTAGCGATATCCGGGACAGCTGGGAAAAACTGTTTTTT	CASSDIRDSWEKLFF
.	TRBV5-1	.	TRBJ1-3	TGCGCCAGCAGCTTGGTATACGGGAGGGACACCATATATTTT	CASSLVYGRDTIYF
.	TRBV4-2	TRBD2	TRBJ2-1	TGTGCCAGCAGCCAAGGGACTAGCGGGGGGGCCGAGCAGTTCTTC	CASSQGTSGGAEQFF
.	TRBV2	.	TRBJ2-1	TGTGCCAGCAACCTTGGACTGTCCCATGAGCAGTTCTTC	CASNLGLSHEQFF
.	TRBV3-1/TRBV3-2	TRBD1	TRBJ2-4	TGTGCCAGCAGCCAACCCCCAGGGGGTAGAACCAAAAACATTCAGTACTTC	CASSQPPGGRTKNIQYF
.	TRBV6-5	.	TRBJ2-1	TGTGCCAGCAGTTACTTCCCGAGGGGGAGAGATTATGAGCAGTTCTTC	CASSYFPRGRDYEQFF
once	TRBV6-5	.	TRBJ2-3	TGTGCCAGCAGCAACACAGATACGCAGTATTTT	CASSNTDTQYF
.	TRBV2	TRBD1	TRBJ2-1	TGTGCCAGCAGGATGGGACAGGGAGGGTACAATGAGCAGTTCTTC	CASRMGQGGYNEQFF
.	TRBV5-1	.	TRBJ2-4	TGCGCCAGCAGCTTGGCTGGGCTTGGCAAAAACATTCAGTACTTC	CASSLAGLGKNIQYF
.	TRBV7-9	.	TRBJ2-1	TGTGCCAGCAGCTTAGCCCCGGGGTATGAGCAGTTCTTC	CASSLAPGYEQFF
.	TRBV29-1	TRBD2	TRBJ2-3	TGCAGCGTTGAAGTTGGGGGGGCAGATACGCAGTATTTT	CSVEVGGADTQYF
.	TRBV19	.	TRBJ1-6	TGTGCCAGTACCAATACGAGGCTTAATTCACCCCTCCACTTT	CASTNTRLNSPLHF
.	TRBV28	TRBD1	TRBJ2-7	TGTGCCAGCAGTGGGGGACAGGCCTCCTACGAGCAGTACTTC	CASSGGQASYEQYF
once	TRBV18	TRBD1	TRBJ2-2	TGTGCCAGCTCACCACCAGCGACAGGGCACACCGGGGAGCTGTTTTTT	CASSPPATGHTGELFF
.	TRBV9	.	TRBJ1-6	TGTGCCAGCAGCGTAACGGACAGCTCCTATAATTCACCCCTCCACTTT	CASSVTDSSYNSPLHF
.	TRBV6-5	.	TRBJ2-1	TGTGCCAGCAGTTACCAGGGGCGGAATGAGCAGTTCTTC	CASSYQGRNEQFF
few	TRBV15	.	TRBJ2-1	TGTGCCACCAGCAGAGATCGGACGGTAACTGGGGCTTCCTACAATGAGCAGTTCTTC	CATSRDRTVTGASYNEQFF
.	TRBV5-1	TRBD1	TRBJ1-2	TGCGCCAGCAGCTTGGTGGGACAGGGCTATGGCTACACCTTC	CASSLVGQGYGYTF
.	TRBV3-1/TRBV3-2	.	TRBJ1-1	TGTGCCAGCAGCCATAATTCAGTAAACACTGAAGCTTTCTTT	CASSHNSVNTEAFF
once	TRBV3-1/TRBV3-2	TRBD2	TRBJ2-1	TGTGCCAGCAGTATAGCGGGGGTTACTTACAATGAGCAGTTCTTC	CASSIAGVTYNEQFF
.	TRBV5-1	TRBD1	TRBJ1-6	TGCGCCAGCAGCCGGGACAGCCGAAATTCACCCCTCCACTTT	CASSRDSRNSPLHF
once	TRBV28	.	TRBJ2-7	TGTGCCAGCAGTTTCGGGGGACCCCGCTACGAGCAGTACTTC	CASSFGGPRYEQYF
once	TRBV28	TRBD2	TRBJ2-7	TGTGCCGGCCGACTAGCGGGATCCTACGAGCAGTACTTC	CAGRLAGSYEQYF
.	TRBV3-1/TRBV3-2	TRBD1	TRBJ1-2	TGTGCCAGCAGCCGGGCCGGGACAGCTAACTATGGCTACACCTTC	CASSRAGTANYGYTF
.	TRBV4-1	TRBD1	TRBJ2-5	TGCGCCAGCAGCCAAACAGGGGGCGCAGAGACCCAGTACTTC	CASSQTGGAETQYF
.	TRBV18	.	TRBJ1-1	TGTGCCAGCTCCCTAAGTGAGGGCAGCACTGAAGCTTTCTTT	CASSLSEGSTEAFF
.	TRBV5-5	.	TRBJ1-3	TGTGCCAGCAGCTTGGCTTCCGGCGGCCTCTCTGGAAACACCATATATTTT	CASSLASGGLSGNTIYF
.	TRBV7-2	TRBD2	TRBJ2-5	TGTGCCAGCAGCTTTCAGACTAGCGGGAGGACAGAGACCCAGTACTTC	CASSFQTSGRTETQYF
once	TRBV11-2	.	TRBJ2-7	TGTGCCAGCAGCTTAGGTTCCCACCTCGGCGAGCAGTACTTC	CASSLGSHLGEQYF
.	TRBV5-1	TRBD1	TRBJ1-5	TGCGCCAGCAGCCCATTAAGTACTGACAGGGGAGGGCAGCCCCAGCATTTT	CASSPLSTDRGGQPQHF
.	TRBV27	.	TRBJ2-2	TGTGCCAGCAGGAGGCGGTGGGACACCGGGGAGCTGTTTTTT	CASRRRWDTGELFF
.	TRBV25-1	TRBD1	TRBJ2-1	TGTGCCAGCCGCCCGGACAGGGGGCCGAAGGATGAGCAGTTCTTC	CASRPDRGPKDEQFF
.	TRBV11-2	TRBD2	TRBJ2-3	TGTGCCAGCAGCCCGGGGACTAGTGGGGCAGATACGCAGTATTTT	CASSPGTSGADTQYF
.	TRBV28	.	TRBJ2-3	TGTGCCAGCAGTCCTCATCTCACTGGGGAGGCAGATACGCAGTATTTT	CASSPHLTGEADTQYF
once	TRBV28	TRBD1	TRBJ1-5	TGTGCCAGCAGTGAGCTCAGGACAGGTTTAAATCAGCCCCAGCATTTT	CASSELRTGLNQPQHF
.	TRBV18	.	TRBJ2-3	TGTGCCAGCTCACCTCGAGGGTCAGATACGCAGTATTTT	CASSPRGSDTQYF
.	TRBV5-1	.	TRBJ1-2	TGCGCCAGCAGCGGGGAGCTGGTCTATGGCTACACCTTC	CASSGELVYGYTF
.	TRBV28	TRBD2	TRBJ2-1	TGTGCCAGCAGTTTATTCGGGAGGACTCCTCGGAATGAGCAGTTCTTC	CASSLFGRTPRNEQFF
.	TRBV11-1	.	TRBJ2-3	TGTGCCAGCAGCTTAGGGACAGGGGGGCCAGGGACTAGCTGGAATTTT	CASSLGTGGPGTSWNF
once	TRBV5-4	TRBD1	TRBJ2-7	TGTGCCAGCAGCTCTCCGGGACAGGGGACCTACGAGCAGTACTTC	CASSSPGQGTYEQYF
once	TRBV5-8	.	TRBJ2-5	TGTGCCAGCAGCTTGACCGGGACACACCAAGAGACCCAGTACTTC	CASSLTGTHQETQYF
.	TRBV10-3	.	TRBJ2-2	TGTGCCATCAGTGAGGCGGCAGGGTCTAGCACCGGGGAGCTGTTTTTT	CAISEAAGSSTGELFF
.	TRBV7-6	.	TRBJ1-3	TGTGCCAGCAGCTTATCAGGGGCAGGAAACACCATATATTTT	CASSLSGAGNTIYF